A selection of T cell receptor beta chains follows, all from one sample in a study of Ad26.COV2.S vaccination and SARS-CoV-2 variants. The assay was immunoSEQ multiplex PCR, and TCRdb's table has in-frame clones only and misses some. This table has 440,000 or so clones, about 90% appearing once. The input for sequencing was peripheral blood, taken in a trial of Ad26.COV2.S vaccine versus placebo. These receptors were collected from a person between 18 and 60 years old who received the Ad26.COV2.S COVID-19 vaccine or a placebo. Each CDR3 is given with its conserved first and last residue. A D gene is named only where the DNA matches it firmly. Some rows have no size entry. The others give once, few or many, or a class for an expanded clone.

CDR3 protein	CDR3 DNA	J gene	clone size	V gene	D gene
CASSPQTGNSNQPQHF	TGTGCCAGCTCACCACAAACAGGGAACTCCAATCAGCCCCAGCATTTT	TRBJ1-5	.	TRBV18	.
CASSHPSGTISPGANVLTF	TGTGCCAGCAGCCACCCATCCGGGACTATCTCTCCAGGGGCCAACGTCCTGACTTTC	TRBJ2-6	.	TRBV3-1/TRBV3-2	TRBD2
CASSLNNYGYTF	TGTGCCAGCAGTCTAAATAACTATGGCTACACCTTC	TRBJ1-2	.	TRBV28	.
CASRTIAGGGTDTQYF	TGTGCCAGTAGGACTATAGCGGGGGGAGGTACAGATACGCAGTATTTT	TRBJ2-3	.	TRBV19	TRBD2
CASSVDPSGSGHEQFF	TGTGCCAGCAGCGTAGACCCTAGCGGGAGCGGTCATGAGCAGTTCTTC	TRBJ2-1	.	TRBV9	TRBD2
CATSRDWGERTDTQYF	TGTGCCACCAGCAGAGATTGGGGGGAGAGGACAGATACGCAGTATTTT	TRBJ2-3	.	TRBV15	.
CASSLLRGETQYF	TGTGCCAGCAGTCTACTACGGGGGGAGACCCAGTACTTC	TRBJ2-5	.	TRBV28	.
CASSVGRDRGGEQFF	TGTGCCAGCAGCGTAGGCAGGGACAGGGGTGGTGAGCAGTTCTTC	TRBJ2-1	.	TRBV9	TRBD1
CASSQVPGLAGNTYEQYF	TGTGCCAGCAGCCAAGTGCCAGGACTAGCGGGGAACACCTACGAGCAGTACTTC	TRBJ2-7	.	TRBV3-1/TRBV3-2	TRBD2
CASSQVRRGNEQFF	TGTGCCAGCAGCCAAGTTCGGAGGGGAAATGAGCAGTTCTTC	TRBJ2-1	.	TRBV14	.
CATSDTGGGDTEAFF	TGTGCCACCAGTGACACAGGGGGAGGGGACACTGAAGCTTTCTTT	TRBJ1-1	.	TRBV24-1	TRBD1
CASSLVAGETQYF	TGTGCCAGCAGTTTAGTAGCGGGAGAGACCCAGTACTTC	TRBJ2-5	.	TRBV12-3/TRBV12-4	TRBD2
CASSTGLLKDTQYF	TGTGCCAGTAGTACCGGGCTTTTGAAAGATACGCAGTATTTT	TRBJ2-3	.	TRBV19	.
CASSYSSGGHTDTQYF	TGTGCCAGCAGTTACTCCTCCGGGGGGCACACAGATACGCAGTATTTT	TRBJ2-3	.	TRBV6-2/TRBV6-3	.
CASSESRGRRSNQPQHF	TGCGCCAGCAGTGAGTCCAGGGGGCGAAGGAGCAATCAGCCCCAGCATTTT	TRBJ1-5	once	TRBV10-1	TRBD1
CAGREGAEAFF	TGTGCCGGGAGAGAGGGGGCTGAAGCTTTCTTT	TRBJ1-1	.	TRBV30	.
CASIGRGDSISPANVLTF	TGTGCCAGCATTGGGAGAGGGGACAGCATATCGCCGGCCAACGTCCTGACTTTC	TRBJ2-6	.	TRBV28	TRBD1
CASSLGRQGVGYEQYF	TGCGCCAGCAGCTTGGGCCGACAGGGAGTAGGCTACGAGCAGTACTTC	TRBJ2-7	.	TRBV5-1	TRBD1
CASSEDPGLAGSEQFF	TGTGCCAGCAGTGAAGACCCGGGACTAGCGGGAAGTGAGCAGTTCTTC	TRBJ2-1	.	TRBV6-1	TRBD2
CASSLGQGESTLHF	TGTGCCAGCAGCTTAGGGCAGGGAGAGTCAACCCTCCACTTT	TRBJ1-6	.	TRBV7-2	.
CASSEALSGYGELFF	TGTGCCAGCAGTGAAGCGCTGAGCGGGTACGGGGAGCTGTTTTTT	TRBJ2-2	.	TRBV2	.
CASSQDRSLAGADTQYF	TGTGCCAGCAGCCAAGATAGGTCACTAGCGGGAGCCGATACGCAGTATTTT	TRBJ2-3	.	TRBV4-2	TRBD2
CASSENLAGNEQFF	TGTGCCAGCAGCGAGAACCTAGCGGGGAATGAGCAGTTCTTC	TRBJ2-1	.	TRBV11-2	TRBD2
CASSSSGMWTDTQYF	TGTGCCAGCAGCAGTAGCGGGATGTGGACAGATACGCAGTATTTT	TRBJ2-3	once	TRBV9	TRBD2
CASSPSPGQGQETQYF	TGCGCCAGCAGCCCAAGCCCGGGACAGGGGCAAGAGACCCAGTACTTC	TRBJ2-5	.	TRBV5-1	TRBD1
CASSLGANSYEQYF	TGTGCCAGCAGCTTAGGGGCCAATTCCTACGAGCAGTACTTC	TRBJ2-7	.	TRBV7-6	.
CASSKAPRGNQGRTNVLTF	TGTGCCAGCAGCAAGGCTCCCCGGGGAAACCAGGGGCGTACCAACGTCCTGACTTTC	TRBJ2-6	.	TRBV21-1	.